This T cell receptor (beta chain) was sequenced during a study of T-cell memory formation after mild COVID-19. MiXCR was run by TCRdb on the 5' RACE reads, yielding one entry per CDR3 protein. Of 120,000 or so distinct CDR3 sequences in the sample, about 6% were seen once. This clonotype was counted ten times or more. The receptor's source is an adult woman who had mild COVID-19 (a few samples of this study predate the infection). Cell type and time point are not known. What was sequenced was PBMCs or a T cell subset sorted from them (not recorded which).

The CDR3 DNA reads as TGTGCCAGCAGCTTGGGACAGGCCAATGAGCAGTTCTTC. As protein: CASSLGQANEQFF. The genes are TRBV5-6 and TRBJ2-1; D is possibly TRBD1 (6 bases). The germline V and J ends were trimmed by 0 bases and 6 bases, with 7 bases remaining between them. The CDR3 consists of 13 residues. CDR1 and CDR2 from the germline V gene are SGHDT and YYEEEE.